Presented here are 22 T cell receptor beta chains from one specimen sequenced in a study of response to subunit inactivated influenza vaccine. TCRdb re-called the RT-PCR reads with MiXCR, one entry per CDR3 protein. The sample contains under 800,000 distinct CDR3 sequences, approximately 14% of which appear only once. The starting material was PBMCs from blood, obtained 14 to 15 days before vaccination. Receptors originate from a man aged 45-60 years who received an inactivated influenza vaccine.

The J gene is TRBJ1-5, the V gene TRBV6-6; maybe TRBD1 (5 bases). CDR1 and CDR2 from the germline V gene are MNHNY and SVGAGI (reference sequence). V was trimmed by 10 bases and J by 7 bases, leaving 11 bases between them. This CDR3 comprises 11 residues. The DNA of the CDR3 is TGTGCCACGAGAGGGGACCAGCCCCAGCATTTT. It specifies CATRGDQPQHF.

The chain has TRBV6-6 and TRBJ2-1; D possibly corresponds to TRBD1 (6 bases). Germline CDR1 reads MNHNY; CDR2 reads SVGAGI (reference sequence). The CDR3 loop spans 13 amino acids. V was trimmed by 8 bases and J by 6 bases, leaving 14 bases between them. The CDR3 sequence: CASGAGVSNEQFF. CDR3 in DNA: TGTGCCAGCGGGGCAGGGGTAAGCAATGAGCAGTTCTTC.

Only a few counts were recorded for this clonotype. The chain carries TRBV5-1 and TRBJ2-7; 10 bases are shared with TRBD2. Germline values: CDR1 SGHRS, CDR2 YFSETQ. CDR3 length: 16 amino acids. V shed 0 bases and J 1 base; nucleotides not matched to a gene: 4. CDR3 in amino acids: CASSLVSGGTSYEQYF. CDR3 DNA: TGCGCCAGCAGCTTGGTTAGCGGGGGGACTTCCTACGAGCAGTACTTC.

The CDR3 nucleotides are TGTGCCAGCTCACCACGCTCCGGGGTTAATGAAAAACTGTTTTTT. Translated: CASSPRSGVNEKLFF. The chain recombines TRBV18 with TRBJ1-4; D is undetermined. V was cut by 1 base and J by 4 bases, with 10 bases left in between. Germline V gene sequence: CDR1 KGHSH, CDR2 LQKENI. This CDR3 has 15 amino acids.

This clonotype was counted between two and nine times. This chain links TRBV10-3 with TRBJ2-7, with D unclear. Deletions cut 3 bases from V and 0 bases from J, with 9 bases between. CDR3 length: 14 amino acids. The germline gives CDR1 ENHRY, CDR2 SYGVKD. DNA of the CDR3: TGTGCCATCAGTGACGCCCAGAGCTCCTACGAGCAGTACTTC. Residues: CAISDAQSSYEQYF.

This clonotype has just a few counts. This chain joins TRBV7-9 and TRBJ2-5; 8 nucleotides match TRBD2. The V gene end was trimmed by 4 bases and the J gene end by 5 bases; junction bases not matched to a gene: 15. The CDR3 has 17 amino acids. CDR1 is SEHNR and CDR2 is FQNEAQ in the germline V gene (reference sequence). The CDR3 nucleotides read TGTGCCAGCAGCTCTAGCGGGCTAAGGAGGTTCCAGGAGACCCAGTACTTC. This sequence encodes CASSSSGLRRFQETQYF.

This sequence joins TRBV7-9 and TRBJ2-2; a weak D match, TRBD1 (6 bases). CDR1 is SEHNR, CDR2 FQNEAQ, per germline (reference sequence). The CDR3 extends over 17 amino acids. With 0 bases removed from V and 5 bases from J, the gap between germline ends came to 16 bases. The CDR3 coding sequence is TGTGCCAGCAGCTTAGCTCCCAGGGCCAGGGGAACCGGGGAGCTGTTTTTT. Translated: CASSLAPRARGTGELFF.

V and J are TRBV16 and TRBJ1-2; D is perhaps TRBD1 (5 bases). CDR3 size: 13 residues. The V gene lost 2 bases and the J gene lost 8 bases, with 12 bases spanning the gap. In germline, CDR1 is KGHSY, CDR2 FQNENV. Written as DNA, the CDR3 is TGTGCCAGCAGCCAAGGGACCGAAGACGGCTACACCTTC. It yields the protein CASSQGTEDGYTF.

This clonotype has at least ten counts. The chain recombines TRBV5-1 with TRBJ2-1; possible D gene TRBD1, 6 bases. Trimming pared 4 bases from V and 7 bases from J, leaving 12 bases between. The V gene's germline CDR1 is SGHRS and CDR2 YFSETQ. This CDR3 has 13 amino acids. Written as DNA, the CDR3 is TGCGCCAGCAGCGACGGACAGATTAATGAGCAGTTCTTC. It is translated as CASSDGQINEQFF.

As concerns this clonotype: In this CDR3 the conserved last residue, phenylalanine or tryptophan, is missing, so a read error is likely. This chain joins TRBV7-2 and TRBJ2-7, with TRBD1 identical over 8 bases. CDR1 SGHTA and CDR2 FQGNSA come from the germline V gene. The CDR3 is made up of 14 amino acids. With 5 bases clipped from V and 3 bases from J, the junction kept 6 bases outside the gene matches. CDR3 amino acids: CASSPQGAGYEQYS. DNA of the CDR3: TGTGCCAGCAGCCCCCAGGGGGCCGGCTACGAGCAGTACTCC.

This clonotype was found a few times. This chain links TRBV10-3 with TRBJ1-5; TRBD1 is a possible D gene (6 bases). This CDR3 spans 17 amino acids. Germline CDR1 ENHRY, CDR2 SYGVKD. With 0 bases removed from V and 3 bases from J, the gap between germline ends came to 15 bases. CDR3 nucleotide sequence: TGTGCCATCAGTGAGTCCTTAGGGGGGGGTGTCAATCAGCCCCAGCATTTT. This encodes CAISESLGGGVNQPQHF.

The sample holds a few counts of this clonotype. V usage is TRBV18 and J usage is TRBJ2-1; perhaps TRBD2 as D (7 bases). The ends were cut back, 4 bases at V and 0 bases at J, with 16 bases in the middle. Germline V gene lookup returns CDR1 KGHSH and CDR2 LQKENI. CDR3 length: 17 amino acids. In DNA, the CDR3 is TGTGCCAGCTCACGGGGGGGCGGGACGCACTCCTACAATGAGCAGTTCTTC. This codes for CASSRGGGTHSYNEQFF. The full variable domain, its missing parts supplied by reference TRBV18 and TRBJ2-1, is NAGVMQNPRHLVRRRGQEARLRCSPMKGHSHVYWYRQLPEEGLKFMVYLQKENIIDESGMPKERFSAEFPKEGPSILRIQQVVRGDSAAYFCASSRGGGTHSYNEQFFGPGTRLTVL.

There are many counts of this clonotype. The chain joins TRBV4-2 to TRBJ1-5; no definite D call. The CDR3 is 13 amino acids. The germline CDR1 and CDR2 sequences are LGHNA and YNFKEQ. V was trimmed by 2 bases and J by 5 bases, leaving 7 bases between them. CDR3 nucleotides: TGTGCCAGCAGCCAATTCCAGGATCAGCCCCAGCATTTT. This codes for CASSQFQDQPQHF.

V gene TRBV20-1 combines with J gene TRBJ2-3, with D unclear. Deletions cut 6 bases from V and 1 base from J, with 11 bases between. The CDR3 is 13 residues long. Per germline, CDR1 DFQATT and CDR2 SNEGSKA (reference sequence). The DNA of the CDR3 is TGCAGTGCCAAGTTCTCTGGCACAGATACGCAGTATTTT. Its translation is CSAKFSGTDTQYF.

V usage is TRBV10-3 and J usage is TRBJ1-1; unclear D gene. The CDR3 contains 13 residues. V was trimmed by 6 bases and J by 1 base, leaving 9 bases between them. CDR1 ENHRY and CDR2 SYGVKD come from the germline V gene. This CDR3 reads CAIRPQTNTEAFF. CDR3 in DNA: TGTGCCATCAGACCCCAGACGAACACTGAAGCTTTCTTT.

This clonotype showed up many times. The CDR3 DNA sequence: TGCAGTGCTGGCAATCTAGCCAAAAACATTCAGTACTTC. Its protein is CSAGNLAKNIQYF. V gene TRBV20-1 combines with J gene TRBJ2-4, with unresolved D. Germline V gene data show CDR1 as DFQATT and CDR2 as SNEGSKA (reference sequence). CDR3 length equals 13 residues. The V and J ends lost 5 bases and 0 bases respectively, with 8 bases between them.

The V and J genes are TRBV5-1 and TRBJ2-1; D remains ambiguous. Germline CDR1 SGHRS, CDR2 YFSETQ. The CDR3 runs to 16 residues. The V end was cut by 1 base, the J end by 5 bases, with 16 bases between. CDR3 sequence reads: CASSLYSSRNDNEQFF. For the CDR3, the DNA is TGCGCCAGCAGCTTGTACAGTAGCCGAAATGACAATGAGCAGTTCTTC.

This clonotype was recorded a few times. The chain combines TRBV7-6 with TRBJ2-5, with D unresolved. V was clipped by 0 bases and J by 5 bases, with 7 bases between them. Germline lookup yields CDR1 SGHVS and CDR2 FNYEAQ. The CDR3 is 13 amino acids. This CDR3 reads CASSLAVSETQYF. The CDR3 DNA follows: TGTGCCAGCAGCTTAGCGGTTTCCGAGACCCAGTACTTC.

This clonotype showed up many times. The chain is built from TRBV5-1 and TRBJ2-1, with D unclear. The V end lost 0 bases, the J end lost 0 bases, and 7 bases lay between the germline ends. The CDR3 runs to 15 residues. CDR1 and CDR2 (germline): SGHRS, YFSETQ. The CDR3: CASSLVGNSYNEQFF. In DNA, the CDR3 is TGCGCCAGCAGCTTGGTCGGAAACTCCTACAATGAGCAGTTCTTC.

This clonotype showed up just a few times. The CDR3 is CASSLDGGGTYGYTF. The DNA of the CDR3 is TGTGCCAGCAGCTTGGATGGAGGGGGCACATATGGCTACACCTTC. The chain combines TRBV5-5 with TRBJ1-2, with 7 bases aligning to TRBD1. The germline CDR1 and CDR2 sequences are SGHKS and YYEKEE (reference sequence). Germline trimming cut 0 bases from V and 5 bases from J; bases unmatched to any gene: 7. The CDR3 sequence is 15 residues long.

The rearrangement joins TRBV3-1 to TRBJ2-1, with 7 positions matching TRBD2. This CDR3 spans 16 amino acids. With 1 base clipped from V and 9 bases from J, the junction kept 12 bases outside the gene matches. Germline V gives CDR1 LGHDT, CDR2 YNNKEL (reference sequence). The CDR3 DNA is TGTGCCAGCAGCCAAGTGTCTGGCGGGAGAAGTAGTGAGCAGTTCTTC. This sequence encodes CASSQVSGGRSSEQFF.

The chain combines TRBV29-1 with TRBJ2-3; TRBD1 aligns across 9 bases. The CDR3 sequence is 14 residues long. Trimming took 4 bases from V and 2 from J; bases not matched to a gene: 4. Germline CDR1 reads SQVTM; CDR2 reads ANQGSEA. CDR3 in amino acids: CSVGTGAVTDTQYF. DNA for the CDR3: TGCAGCGTTGGGACAGGGGCGGTCACAGATACGCAGTATTTT.